The TCR beta chain under discussion was sequenced for a study of blood T cell repertoires in COVID-19. This CDR3 is built from 15 residues. Germline CDR1 and CDR2: MNHEY and SVGAGI. The V segment lost 5 bases and the J segment 5 bases; nucleotides outside the gene matches: 10. TCRdb's table, derived via immunoSEQ multiplex PCR, lists solely in-frame clones and lacks some. The table lists approximately 300,000 clones, about 89% of them singletons, with approximately 6.5% in the top ten. This sequence originates from a young man who had recovered from COVID-19. The rearrangement joins TRBV6-5 to TRBJ2-7, with 9 bases lining up with TRBD1. Input material: peripheral blood. The CDR3, as DNA: TGTGCCAGCAGTACGGGACAGGGAACTAGGAACGAGCAGTACTTC. Translating it yields CASSTGQGTRNEQYF.